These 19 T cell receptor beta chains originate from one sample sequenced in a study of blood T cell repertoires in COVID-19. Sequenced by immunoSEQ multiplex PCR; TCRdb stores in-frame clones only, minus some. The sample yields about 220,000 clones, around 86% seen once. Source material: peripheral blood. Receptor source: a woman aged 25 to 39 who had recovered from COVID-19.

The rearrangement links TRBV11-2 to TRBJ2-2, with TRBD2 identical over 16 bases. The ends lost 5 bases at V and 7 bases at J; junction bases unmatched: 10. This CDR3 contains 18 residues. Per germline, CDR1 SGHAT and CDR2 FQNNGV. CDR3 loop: CASSPPGLAGGRGGELFF. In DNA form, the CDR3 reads TGTGCCAGCAGCCCACCGGGACTAGCGGGGGGGCGAGGCGGGGAGCTGTTTTTT.

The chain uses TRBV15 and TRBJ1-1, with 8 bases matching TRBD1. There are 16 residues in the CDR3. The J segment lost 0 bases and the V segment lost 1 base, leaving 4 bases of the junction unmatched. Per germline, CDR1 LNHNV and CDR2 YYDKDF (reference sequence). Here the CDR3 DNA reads TGTGCCACCAGCAGAGGGGGACAGGCTATGAACACTGAAGCTTTCTTT. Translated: CATSRGGQAMNTEAFF.

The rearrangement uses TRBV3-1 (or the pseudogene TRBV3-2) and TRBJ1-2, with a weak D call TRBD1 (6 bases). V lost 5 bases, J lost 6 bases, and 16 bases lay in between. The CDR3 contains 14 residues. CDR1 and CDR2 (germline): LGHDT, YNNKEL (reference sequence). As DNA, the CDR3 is TGTGCCAGCAGCACCCCGACAGGACAGCATGGCTACACCTTC. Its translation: CASSTPTGQHGYTF.

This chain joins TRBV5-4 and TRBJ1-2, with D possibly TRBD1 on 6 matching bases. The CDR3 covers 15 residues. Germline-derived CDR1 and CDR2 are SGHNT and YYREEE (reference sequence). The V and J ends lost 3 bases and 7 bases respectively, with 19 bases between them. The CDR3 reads CASSSNSWGQGGYTF. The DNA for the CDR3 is TGTGCCAGCAGCTCGAACTCCTGGGGGCAGGGTGGCTACACCTTC.

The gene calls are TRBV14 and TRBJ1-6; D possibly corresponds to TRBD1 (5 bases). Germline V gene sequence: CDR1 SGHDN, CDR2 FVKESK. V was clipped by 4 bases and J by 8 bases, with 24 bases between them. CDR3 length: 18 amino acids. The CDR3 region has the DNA TGTGCCAGCAGCCCCGACATTGGTGGGGCAAACAGTTATTCACCCCTCCACTTT. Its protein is CASSPDIGGANSYSPLHF.

The CDR3 sequence: CASSPPTGRLNTEAFF. CDR3 DNA sequence: TGTGCCAGCTCACCACCGACAGGGAGGCTGAACACTGAAGCTTTCTTT. The chain combines TRBV18 with TRBJ1-1; 7 nucleotides align to TRBD1. Per the germline V gene, CDR1 is KGHSH and CDR2 is LQKENI. Trimming removed 0 bases from V and 0 bases from J; junction bases left unmatched: 4. The CDR3 spans 16 residues.

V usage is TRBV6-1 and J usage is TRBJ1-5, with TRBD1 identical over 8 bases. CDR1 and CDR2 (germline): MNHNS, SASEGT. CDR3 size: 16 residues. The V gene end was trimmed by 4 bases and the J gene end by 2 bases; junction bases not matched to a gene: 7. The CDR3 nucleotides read TGTGCCAGCAGTGGGACAGGGAACCGGGGCAATCAGCCCCAGCATTTT. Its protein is CASSGTGNRGNQPQHF.

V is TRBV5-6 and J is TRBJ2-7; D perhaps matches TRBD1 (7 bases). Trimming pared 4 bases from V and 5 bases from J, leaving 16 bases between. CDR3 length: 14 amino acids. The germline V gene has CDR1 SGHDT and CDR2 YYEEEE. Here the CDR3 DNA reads TGTGCCAGCAGCAAGGACAGGAGGGTGGACGAGCAGTACTTC. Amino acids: CASSKDRRVDEQYF.

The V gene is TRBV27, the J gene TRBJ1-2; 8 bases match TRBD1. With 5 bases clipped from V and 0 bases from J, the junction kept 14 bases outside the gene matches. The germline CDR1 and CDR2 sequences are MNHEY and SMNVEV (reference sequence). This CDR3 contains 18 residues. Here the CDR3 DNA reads TGTGCCAGCAGTACATCCTCGGACAGGGTTGGGGCTAACTATGGCTACACCTTC. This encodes CASSTSSDRVGANYGYTF.

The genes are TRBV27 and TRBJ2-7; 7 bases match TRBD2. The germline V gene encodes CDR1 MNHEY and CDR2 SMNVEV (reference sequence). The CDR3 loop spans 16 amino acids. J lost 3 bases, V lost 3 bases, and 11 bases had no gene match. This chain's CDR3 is CASSLTGPRGVYEQYF. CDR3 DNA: TGTGCCAGCAGTTTGACGGGACCCCGGGGGGTCTACGAGCAGTACTTC.

CDR3 residues: CASSSMGALNQPQHF. The CDR3 region has the DNA TGTGCCAGCAGCTCCATGGGGGCTCTTAATCAGCCCCAGCATTTT. This rearrangement joins TRBV5-4 to TRBJ1-5; D may be TRBD1 (6 bases). The CDR3 spans 15 residues. Looked up from germline, CDR1 is SGHNT and CDR2 is YYREEE (reference sequence). V gave up 3 bases and J gave up 4 bases, with 14 bases separating them.

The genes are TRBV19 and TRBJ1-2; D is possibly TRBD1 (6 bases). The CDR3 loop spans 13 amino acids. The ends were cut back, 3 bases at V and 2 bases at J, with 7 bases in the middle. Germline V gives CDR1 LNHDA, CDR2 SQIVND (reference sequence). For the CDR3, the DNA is TGTGCCAGTAGTATCACAGGGAACTATGGCTACACCTTC. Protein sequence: CASSITGNYGYTF.

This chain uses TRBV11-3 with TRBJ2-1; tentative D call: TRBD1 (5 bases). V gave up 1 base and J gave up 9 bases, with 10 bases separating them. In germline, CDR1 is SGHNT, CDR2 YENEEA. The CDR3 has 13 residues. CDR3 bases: TGTGCCAGCAGCTTAGCAGGGCGAGGTGAGCAGTTCTTC. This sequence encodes CASSLAGRGEQFF.

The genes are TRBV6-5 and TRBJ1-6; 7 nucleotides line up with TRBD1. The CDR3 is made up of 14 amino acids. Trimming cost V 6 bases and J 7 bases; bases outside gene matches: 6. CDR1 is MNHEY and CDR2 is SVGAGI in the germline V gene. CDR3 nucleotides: TGTGCCAGCAGCGCCGGGACAGCCAATTCACCCCTCCACTTT. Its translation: CASSAGTANSPLHF.

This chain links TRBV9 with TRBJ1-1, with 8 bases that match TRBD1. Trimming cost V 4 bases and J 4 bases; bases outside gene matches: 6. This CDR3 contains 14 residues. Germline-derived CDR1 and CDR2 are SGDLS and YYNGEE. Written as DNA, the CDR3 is TGTGCCAGCAGCCCAGGGGGCCTAGGCACTGAAGCTTTCTTT. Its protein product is CASSPGGLGTEAFF.

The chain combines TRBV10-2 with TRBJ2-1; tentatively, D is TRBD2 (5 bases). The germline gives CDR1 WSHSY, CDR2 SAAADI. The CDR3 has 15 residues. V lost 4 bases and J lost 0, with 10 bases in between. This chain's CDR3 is CASSVEGSSYNEQFF. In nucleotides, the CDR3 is TGCGCCAGCAGTGTCGAGGGTAGCTCCTACAATGAGCAGTTCTTC.

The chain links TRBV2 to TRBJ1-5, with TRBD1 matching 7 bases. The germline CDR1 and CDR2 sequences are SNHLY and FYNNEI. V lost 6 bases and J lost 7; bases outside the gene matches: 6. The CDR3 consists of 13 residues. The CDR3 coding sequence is TGTGCCAGCAGGGGGACAGACGGACAGCCCCAGCATTTT. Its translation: CASRGTDGQPQHF.

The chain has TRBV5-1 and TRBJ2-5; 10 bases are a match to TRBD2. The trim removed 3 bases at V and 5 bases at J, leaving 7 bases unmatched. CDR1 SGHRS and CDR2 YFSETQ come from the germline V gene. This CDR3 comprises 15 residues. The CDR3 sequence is CASSSHSGGLETQYF. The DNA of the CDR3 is TGCGCCAGCAGCTCACATAGCGGGGGGTTGGAGACCCAGTACTTC.

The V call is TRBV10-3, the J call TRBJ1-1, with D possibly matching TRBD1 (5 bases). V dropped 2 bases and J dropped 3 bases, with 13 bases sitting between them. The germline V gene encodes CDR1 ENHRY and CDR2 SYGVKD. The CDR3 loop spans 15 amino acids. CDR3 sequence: CAISERTGGYTEAFF. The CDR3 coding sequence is TGTGCCATCAGTGAGCGTACAGGCGGTTACACTGAAGCTTTCTTT.